This T cell receptor beta chain was identified in a study of cytomegalovirus exposure and HLA in healthy donors. Concerning this clone: Antigen unknown.

PCR employed 60 Vbeta and 13 Jbeta primers. Here immunoSEQ multiplex PCR was the method, and the copy in TCRdb shows in-frame clones only, minus some. The data show about 130,000 clones, more than 75% seen once. Broader study findings: Based on reports, TCR beta sequences accurately predicted HLA-A and HLA-B alleles for most subjects. DRB1 showed the most TCR associations and HLA-C the fewest in a later analysis, as rates varied by HLA locus.

The CDR3 is 14 amino acids. Germline V gene data show CDR1 as SGHKS and CDR2 as YYEKEE (reference sequence). The trim removed 3 bases at V and 3 bases at J, leaving 2 bases unmatched. The clonotype comes from a female donor in good health and CMV-seronegative. The source material was PBMCs. The chain employs TRBV5-5 and TRBJ2-7; 11 nucleotides line up with TRBD2. CDR3 DNA: TGTGCCAGCAGCTATAGCGGGAGGGTCTACGAGCAGTACTTC. This sequence encodes CASSYSGRVYEQYF.